A selection of T cell receptor beta chains follows, all from one sample in a study of intratumoral heterogeneity in liver cancer. Measured with immunoSEQ multiplex PCR; TCRdb has only the in-frame clones, and not every one. The table shows several thousand clones, with about 50% occurring only once. Source: tumor tissue, taken before any cancer treatment. The receptors come from a man between 65 and 80 years old with hepatocellular carcinoma. CDR3s include the opening cysteine and the closing phenylalanine or tryptophan. Fields, in order: CDR3 protein, CDR3 DNA, D gene, J gene, V gene, clone size. The D gene is left open where the match is weak. Clone size is shown for a subset of rows, as once, few, many or a class of expanded clone.

CDR3aa: CASSQENSGNSPLHF
CDR3nt: TGCGCCAGCAGCCAAGAAAACTCCGGTAATTCACCCCTCCACTTT
d_gene: NA
j_gene: TRBJ1-6
v_gene: TRBV4-1
abundance: NA

CDR3aa: CASSLVGVPNTEAFF
CDR3nt: TGTGCCAGCAGCTTAGTTGGGGTCCCGAACACTGAAGCTTTCTTT
d_gene: NA
j_gene: TRBJ1-1
v_gene: TRBV7-9
abundance: few

CDR3aa: CASSQAWGDQPQHF
CDR3nt: TGCGCCAGCAGCCAAGCTTGGGGCGATCAGCCCCAGCATTTT
d_gene: NA
j_gene: TRBJ1-5
v_gene: TRBV4-3
abundance: NA

CDR3aa: CASSPSTGWGGRSEQFF
CDR3nt: TGTGCCAGCAGCCCGTCGACGGGGTGGGGGGGCCGGAGTGAGCAGTTCTTC
d_gene: NA
j_gene: TRBJ2-1
v_gene: TRBV5-4
abundance: once

CDR3aa: CASSPDRVTGYTF
CDR3nt: TGTGCCAGCAGCCCGGACAGGGTGACTGGCTACACCTTC
d_gene: TRBD1
j_gene: TRBJ1-2
v_gene: TRBV7-9
abundance: NA

CDR3aa: CASSPRQGMDSPLHF
CDR3nt: TGTGCCAGCTCACCACGTCAGGGTATGGATTCACCCCTCCACTTT
d_gene: NA
j_gene: TRBJ1-6
v_gene: TRBV18
abundance: NA

CDR3aa: CASSEDGHSGNTIYF
CDR3nt: TGTGCCAGCAGTGAGGACGGGCACTCTGGAAACACCATATATTTT
d_gene: NA
j_gene: TRBJ1-3
v_gene: TRBV28
abundance: medium-sized

CDR3aa: CASIVGANNSPLHF
CDR3nt: TGTGCCAGCATTGTGGGGGCCAATAATTCACCCCTCCACTTT
d_gene: NA
j_gene: TRBJ1-6
v_gene: TRBV6-5
abundance: NA

CDR3aa: CASSLRGRVTNEQFF
CDR3nt: TGTGCCAGCAGCTTACGGGGGAGAGTCACCAATGAGCAGTTCTTC
d_gene: NA
j_gene: TRBJ2-1
v_gene: TRBV5-6
abundance: NA

CDR3aa: CASSFTGGDYEQYF
CDR3nt: TGTGCCAGCAGCTTCACAGGGGGGGATTACGAGCAGTACTTC
d_gene: NA
j_gene: TRBJ2-7
v_gene: TRBV7-9
abundance: NA

CDR3aa: CASSPVGTGRGYTF
CDR3nt: TGTGCCAGCAGCCCAGTCGGGACAGGGAGAGGCTACACCTTC
d_gene: TRBD1
j_gene: TRBJ1-2
v_gene: TRBV7-9
abundance: NA

CDR3aa: CASSTIPGSYGYTF
CDR3nt: TGTGCCAGCTCGACAATACCGGGATCCTATGGCTACACCTTC
d_gene: NA
j_gene: TRBJ1-2
v_gene: TRBV9
abundance: NA

CDR3aa: CAWSPLPFGSGNTIYF
CDR3nt: TGTGCCTGGAGCCCGCTCCCGTTTGGCTCTGGAAACACCATATATTTT
d_gene: NA
j_gene: TRBJ1-3
v_gene: TRBV30
abundance: NA

CDR3aa: CASPCAFRTSGCSYNEQFF
CDR3nt: TGCGCCAGCCCTTGTGCCTTCAGGACTAGCGGGTGCTCCTACAATGAGCAGTTCTTC
d_gene: TRBD2
j_gene: TRBJ2-1
v_gene: TRBV23-1
abundance: NA

CDR3aa: CASSQDHQRGGETQYF
CDR3nt: TGCGCCAGCAGCCAAGATCATCAGCGGGGGGGGGAGACCCAGTACTTC
d_gene: TRBD2
j_gene: TRBJ2-5
v_gene: TRBV4-3
abundance: NA

CDR3aa: CSVTTTGDTEAFF
CDR3nt: TGCAGCGTAACGACGACAGGGGACACTGAAGCTTTCTTT
d_gene: TRBD1
j_gene: TRBJ1-1
v_gene: TRBV29-1
abundance: NA

CDR3aa: CASSRAYRDTQYF
CDR3nt: TGCGCCAGCAGCCGGGCTTACCGGGATACGCAGTATTTT
d_gene: NA
j_gene: TRBJ2-3
v_gene: TRBV4-3
abundance: NA

CDR3aa: CASSVGLAGGHTYNEQFF
CDR3nt: TGTGCCAGCAGCGTAGGCCTAGCGGGGGGGCACACCTACAATGAGCAGTTCTTC
d_gene: TRBD2
j_gene: TRBJ2-1
v_gene: TRBV9
abundance: NA

CDR3aa: CASSPHSSTDTQYF
CDR3nt: TGCGCCAGCAGCCCCCATTCTAGCACAGATACGCAGTATTTT
d_gene: NA
j_gene: TRBJ2-3
v_gene: TRBV4-1
abundance: NA

CDR3aa: CASSQVTGGRTDTQYF
CDR3nt: TGCGCCAGCAGCCAAGTGACAGGGGGCCGCACAGATACGCAGTATTTT
d_gene: TRBD1
j_gene: TRBJ2-3
v_gene: TRBV4-1
abundance: medium-sized

CDR3aa: CASSTLSGHMNTEAFF
CDR3nt: TGTGCCAGCAGCACGTTGTCAGGGCACATGAACACTGAAGCTTTCTTT
d_gene: NA
j_gene: TRBJ1-1
v_gene: TRBV5-6
abundance: NA

CDR3aa: CASRGTGGGYYGYTF
CDR3nt: TGTGCCAGCAGGGGGACAGGCGGCGGGTACTATGGCTACACCTTC
d_gene: TRBD1
j_gene: TRBJ1-2
v_gene: TRBV7-9
abundance: medium-sized

CDR3aa: CASSLSTGWQPQHF
CDR3nt: TGTGCCAGCAGTTTATCTACCGGGTGGCAGCCCCAGCATTTT
d_gene: NA
j_gene: TRBJ1-5
v_gene: TRBV28
abundance: few

CDR3aa: CASSTPGGPNTEAFF
CDR3nt: TGTGCCAGCAGCACACCCGGAGGACCGAACACTGAAGCTTTCTTT
d_gene: NA
j_gene: TRBJ1-1
v_gene: TRBV28
abundance: NA

CDR3aa: CASSHDRGTNTEAFF
CDR3nt: TGCGCCAGCAGCCACGACAGGGGGACGAACACTGAAGCTTTCTTT
d_gene: TRBD1
j_gene: TRBJ1-1
v_gene: TRBV4-3
abundance: NA

CDR3aa: CAWSSDSNQPQHF
CDR3nt: TGTGCCTGGAGTAGTGATAGCAATCAGCCCCAGCATTTT
d_gene: NA
j_gene: TRBJ1-5
v_gene: TRBV30
abundance: medium-sized

CDR3aa: CASSLSSVRETQYF
CDR3nt: TGCGCCAGCAGCTTGTCTAGCGTCCGAGAGACCCAGTACTTC
d_gene: NA
j_gene: TRBJ2-5
v_gene: TRBV5-1
abundance: few

CDR3aa: CASSWEGTSSYEQYF
CDR3nt: TGTGCCAGCAGCTGGGAAGGGACTTCTTCCTACGAGCAGTACTTC
d_gene: NA
j_gene: TRBJ2-7
v_gene: TRBV7-2
abundance: NA

CDR3aa: CASSQDWGEAFF
CDR3nt: TGTGCCAGCAGCCAAGATTGGGGGGAAGCTTTCTTT
d_gene: NA
j_gene: TRBJ1-1
v_gene: TRBV3-1/TRBV3-2
abundance: NA

CDR3aa: CASSFGRGERYNEQFF
CDR3nt: TGTGCCAGCAGCTTCGGGCGGGGGGAACGTTACAATGAGCAGTTCTTC
d_gene: TRBD2
j_gene: TRBJ2-1
v_gene: TRBV11-1
abundance: NA

CDR3aa: CASSLSSDIQYF
CDR3nt: TGTGCCAGCAGCCTCTCGTCGGACATTCAGTACTTC
d_gene: NA
j_gene: TRBJ2-4
v_gene: TRBV3-1/TRBV3-2
abundance: NA

CDR3aa: CASSVAVYNEQFF
CDR3nt: TGTGCCAGCAGCGTAGCCGTATACAATGAGCAGTTCTTC
d_gene: NA
j_gene: TRBJ2-1
v_gene: TRBV9
abundance: NA

CDR3aa: CASSLGGTVVGSGANVLTF
CDR3nt: TGTGCCAGCAGCTTAGGGGGGACAGTAGTCGGCTCTGGGGCCAACGTCCTGACTTTC
d_gene: TRBD1
j_gene: TRBJ2-6
v_gene: TRBV7-2
abundance: medium-sized

CDR3aa: CAIRGPPNTEAFF
CDR3nt: TGTGCCATACGGGGACCCCCGAACACTGAAGCTTTCTTT
d_gene: NA
j_gene: TRBJ1-1
v_gene: TRBV10-3
abundance: many

CDR3aa: CASTGRSHNQPQHF
CDR3nt: TGTGCCAGTACCGGACGATCCCACAATCAGCCCCAGCATTTT
d_gene: NA
j_gene: TRBJ1-5
v_gene: TRBV19
abundance: NA

CDR3aa: CASSFVGAGNYGYTF
CDR3nt: TGTGCCAGCAGTTTCGTGGGGGCCGGTAACTATGGCTACACCTTC
d_gene: NA
j_gene: TRBJ1-2
v_gene: TRBV28
abundance: NA

CDR3aa: CASSQAGIVQGGYTF
CDR3nt: TGCGCCAGCAGCCAAGCGGGCATCGTCCAGGGTGGCTACACCTTC
d_gene: NA
j_gene: TRBJ1-2
v_gene: TRBV4-3
abundance: few

CDR3aa: CASSTRTSGNTEAFF
CDR3nt: TGTGCCAGCAGCACCCGGACATCAGGGAACACTGAAGCTTTCTTT
d_gene: NA
j_gene: TRBJ1-1
v_gene: TRBV7-9
abundance: few

CDR3aa: CASSSHFGPANYGYTF
CDR3nt: NA
d_gene: NA
j_gene: TRBJ1-2
v_gene: TRBV5-4
abundance: NA

CDR3aa: CASSIRGGSSYNSPLHF
CDR3nt: TGTGCCAGTAGTATTAGAGGAGGGAGCTCCTATAATTCACCCCTCCACTTT
d_gene: NA
j_gene: TRBJ1-6
v_gene: TRBV19
abundance: NA

CDR3aa: CASRWLANTGELFF
CDR3nt: TGTGCCAGCAGGTGGCTCGCGAACACCGGGGAGCTGTTTTTT
d_gene: NA
j_gene: TRBJ2-2
v_gene: TRBV6-5
abundance: few

CDR3aa: CASSLMGAGETQYF
CDR3nt: TGTGCCAGCAGCTTGATGGGGGCCGGAGAGACCCAGTACTTC
d_gene: NA
j_gene: TRBJ2-5
v_gene: TRBV5-4
abundance: NA

CDR3aa: CASSFQRGRETQYF
CDR3nt: TGTGCCAGCAGCTTCCAAAGGGGGAGAGAGACCCAGTACTTC
d_gene: NA
j_gene: TRBJ2-5
v_gene: TRBV7-2
abundance: NA

CDR3aa: CASSPSVF
CDR3nt: TGTGCCAGCAGCCCTAGTGTCTTC
d_gene: NA
j_gene: TRBJ2-1
v_gene: TRBV9
abundance: NA

CDR3aa: CASSGSWETQYF
CDR3nt: TGTGCCAGCAGTGGCTCCTGGGAGACCCAGTACTTC
d_gene: NA
j_gene: TRBJ2-5
v_gene: TRBV6-6
abundance: NA

CDR3aa: CATSRGDSSGNTIYF
CDR3nt: TGTGCCACCAGCAGAGGGGACAGCTCTGGAAACACCATATATTTT
d_gene: TRBD1
j_gene: TRBJ1-3
v_gene: TRBV15
abundance: medium-sized

CDR3aa: CASNSQGDYGYTF
CDR3nt: TGTGCCAGTAATTCACAGGGGGACTATGGCTACACCTTC
d_gene: TRBD1
j_gene: TRBJ1-2
v_gene: TRBV19
abundance: NA

CDR3aa: CASSRAGQPQHF
CDR3nt: TGTGCCAGCAGCAGGGCGGGTCAGCCCCAGCATTTT
d_gene: NA
j_gene: TRBJ1-5
v_gene: TRBV27
abundance: NA

CDR3aa: CASSFRGQAKNIQYF
CDR3nt: TGTGCCAGCAGCTTCAGGGGGCAGGCCAAAAACATTCAGTACTTC
d_gene: TRBD1
j_gene: TRBJ2-4
v_gene: TRBV7-8
abundance: few

CDR3aa: CASSQEKGNTEAFF
CDR3nt: TGTGCCAGCAGCCAAGAAAAGGGGAACACTGAAGCTTTCTTT
d_gene: NA
j_gene: TRBJ1-1
v_gene: TRBV4-2
abundance: NA

CDR3aa: CAIYLGVGYTF
CDR3nt: TGTGCCATCTACCTGGGGGTAGGCTACACCTTC
d_gene: NA
j_gene: TRBJ1-2
v_gene: TRBV6-6
abundance: NA

CDR3aa: CASSDIRSSYEQYF
CDR3nt: TGTGCCAGCAGTGATATCAGGAGCTCCTACGAGCAGTACTTC
d_gene: NA
j_gene: TRBJ2-7
v_gene: TRBV25-1
abundance: large

CDR3aa: CASSLNHNSPLHF
CDR3nt: TGTGCCAGCAGCTTGAATCATAATTCACCCCTCCACTTT
d_gene: NA
j_gene: TRBJ1-6
v_gene: TRBV7-3
abundance: few

CDR3aa: CASSLVDSGAETQYF
CDR3nt: TGTGCCAGCAGCTTAGTCGATAGCGGTGCTGAGACCCAGTACTTC
d_gene: NA
j_gene: TRBJ2-5
v_gene: TRBV7-6
abundance: few

CDR3aa: CASSVGWGARETQYF
CDR3nt: TGTGCCAGCAGCGTAGGATGGGGTGCGCGAGAGACCCAGTACTTC
d_gene: NA
j_gene: TRBJ2-5
v_gene: TRBV9
abundance: NA